This is a list of T cell receptor beta chains from one sample in a study of blood T cell repertoires in COVID-19. Sequenced by immunoSEQ multiplex PCR; TCRdb stores in-frame clones only, minus some. The table has about 150,000 clones, more than 60% seen once. The source material was peripheral blood. The receptors come from a man aged 45-65 years with acute or convalescent COVID-19. Each CDR3 is given with its conserved first and last residue. The D gene is left open where the match is weak. The size of a clone is reported for some rows only, either as once, few or many, or as a class for expanded clones.

size: .
J: TRBJ1-3
V: TRBV6-1
D: TRBD1
DNA: TGTGCCAGCAGTGAATACAGGGGAGTAAACACCATATATTTT
CDR3: CASSEYRGVNTIYF

size: .
J: TRBJ1-3
V: TRBV19
D: TRBD1
DNA: TGTGCCAGTAGGGACAGGGGAAGCTCTGGAAACACCATATATTTT
CDR3: CASRDRGSSGNTIYF

size: once
J: TRBJ1-4
V: TRBV15
D: .
DNA: TGTGCCACCAGCCGGCGATCGGGGGGCAGCGAAAAACTGTTTTTT
CDR3: CATSRRSGGSEKLFF

size: once
J: TRBJ1-2
V: TRBV2
D: .
DNA: TGTGCCAGCAGTGCATTTCAGAATAACTATGGCTACACCTTC
CDR3: CASSAFQNNYGYTF

size: .
J: TRBJ1-2
V: TRBV10-3
D: TRBD1
DNA: TGTGCCATCAGTGCTAGTACAGGGGCTCATGGCTACACCTTC
CDR3: CAISASTGAHGYTF

size: .
J: TRBJ1-3
V: TRBV28
D: TRBD1
DNA: TGTGCCAGCAGTCACCCGGGACAGCTCAGGGGAAACACCATATATTTT
CDR3: CASSHPGQLRGNTIYF

size: .
J: TRBJ1-4
V: TRBV3-1/TRBV3-2
D: TRBD1
DNA: TGTGCCAGCCGTCTACAGGGGGCACCGAATGAAAAACTGTTTTTT
CDR3: CASRLQGAPNEKLFF

size: .
J: TRBJ2-2
V: TRBV10-2
D: TRBD1
DNA: TGCGCCAGCATCGAGACAGGGAAGACAATCGGGAACACCGGGGAGCTGTTTTTT
CDR3: CASIETGKTIGNTGELFF

size: .
J: TRBJ2-5
V: TRBV15
D: TRBD2
DNA: TGTGCCACCAGCAGGCCGGGGGGGGAAGAGACCCAGTACTTC
CDR3: CATSRPGGEETQYF

size: .
J: TRBJ2-3
V: TRBV5-1
D: TRBD1
DNA: TGCGCCAGCAGCTTATCGGGACAGTCAGATACGCAGTATTTT
CDR3: CASSLSGQSDTQYF

size: .
J: TRBJ1-2
V: TRBV5-1
D: TRBD1
DNA: TGCGCCAGCAGCTTGGGACAGGGTTTGGATGGCTACACCTTC
CDR3: CASSLGQGLDGYTF

size: .
J: TRBJ1-1
V: TRBV6-5
D: .
DNA: TGTGCCAGCAGTTCCAAGACAGGTATGACCACTGAAGCTTTCTTT
CDR3: CASSSKTGMTTEAFF

size: .
J: TRBJ1-1
V: TRBV5-6
D: TRBD1
DNA: TGTGCCAGCAGCGAAACCGGGACAGGGAACACTGAAGCTTTCTTT
CDR3: CASSETGTGNTEAFF

size: .
J: TRBJ1-2
V: TRBV7-2
D: TRBD1
DNA: TGTGCCAGCAGCAAGGGACAGGCATTCAGTGGCTACACCTTC
CDR3: CASSKGQAFSGYTF

size: few
J: TRBJ2-1
V: TRBV5-1
D: .
DNA: TGCGCCAGCAGCCCCGCGGGGCAGGGGGGCCACAATGAGCAGTTCTTC
CDR3: CASSPAGQGGHNEQFF

size: .
J: TRBJ2-5
V: TRBV10-3
D: TRBD2
DNA: TGTGCCATCGGACTAGCGGCGGAGACCCAGTACTTC
CDR3: CAIGLAAETQYF

size: .
J: TRBJ2-1
V: TRBV6-6
D: TRBD1
DNA: TGTGCCAGCAGTCGGGACAGGGGGCTTGAGCAGTTCTTC
CDR3: CASSRDRGLEQFF

size: .
J: TRBJ2-3
V: TRBV4-1
D: .
DNA: TGCGCCAGCAGCCAAGGGGCAGGGGTTATCGATACGCAGTATTTT
CDR3: CASSQGAGVIDTQYF

size: .
J: TRBJ1-1
V: TRBV5-6
D: TRBD1
DNA: TGTGCCAGCAGCTTTTCCGGGACAGACAACACTGAAGCTTTCTTT
CDR3: CASSFSGTDNTEAFF

size: .
J: TRBJ2-2
V: TRBV27
D: .
DNA: TGTGCCAGCAGTTTCCTCAGGGTTCCCGGGGAGCTGTTTTTT
CDR3: CASSFLRVPGELFF

size: .
J: TRBJ1-1
V: TRBV5-5
D: .
DNA: TGTGCCAGCAGCTTGAGTGTCAGGGAGGACACTGAAGCTTTCTTT
CDR3: CASSLSVREDTEAFF

size: .
J: TRBJ2-5
V: TRBV5-4
D: .
DNA: TGTGCCAGCAGCTTGGACTGGGGCAGCCAAGAGACCCAGTACTTC
CDR3: CASSLDWGSQETQYF

size: few
J: TRBJ1-2
V: TRBV12-3/TRBV12-4
D: .
DNA: TGTGCCAGCAGAGGGACACCTAACTATGGCTACACCTTC
CDR3: CASRGTPNYGYTF

size: .
J: TRBJ2-7
V: TRBV5-1
D: .
DNA: TGCGCCAGCAGATACCAGGGCTCCTACGAGCAGTACTTC
CDR3: CASRYQGSYEQYF

size: .
J: TRBJ2-3
V: TRBV3-1/TRBV3-2
D: TRBD2
DNA: TGTGCCAGCAGCATCGGGCGGGGGGCCCTCACAGATACGCAGTATTTT
CDR3: CASSIGRGALTDTQYF

size: once
J: TRBJ1-1
V: TRBV5-1
D: TRBD1
DNA: TGCGCCAGCAGCCCCGGGACAGGGGATACTGAAGCTTTCTTT
CDR3: CASSPGTGDTEAFF

size: .
J: TRBJ2-7
V: TRBV5-8
D: TRBD1
DNA: TGTGCCTACAAGGCTGGGACAGCCTTCGACGAGCAGTACTTC
CDR3: CAYKAGTAFDEQYF

size: .
J: TRBJ2-5
V: TRBV6-2/TRBV6-3
D: .
DNA: TGTGCCAGCAGTTACTTGGAGCAGGACTTCCAAGAGACCCAGTACTTC
CDR3: CASSYLEQDFQETQYF

size: .
J: TRBJ1-2
V: TRBV5-4
D: .
DNA: TGTGCCAGCAGCCATACGAAACAGGGTCGGAGCGGCTACACCTTC
CDR3: CASSHTKQGRSGYTF

size: .
J: TRBJ2-7
V: TRBV2
D: .
DNA: TGTGCCAGCAGACTTTCCTACGAGCAGTACTTC
CDR3: CASRLSYEQYF

size: .
J: TRBJ1-2
V: TRBV3-1/TRBV3-2
D: TRBD1
DNA: TGTGCCAGCAGCCAAGGGCAGGGGGGCTATGGCTACACCTTC
CDR3: CASSQGQGGYGYTF

size: .
J: TRBJ1-3
V: TRBV19
D: .
DNA: TGTGCCAGTAGTATAGACAGACCCGGAGGCACCATATATTTT
CDR3: CASSIDRPGGTIYF

size: .
J: TRBJ1-2
V: TRBV3-1/TRBV3-2
D: .
DNA: TGTGCCAGCAGCCAGCAGACAGGCTCGTATGGCTACACCTTC
CDR3: CASSQQTGSYGYTF

size: .
J: TRBJ2-2
V: TRBV11-3
D: .
DNA: TGTGCCAGCAGCTTAGATCACGGGGGAAGAGGAACCGGGGAGCTGTTTTTT
CDR3: CASSLDHGGRGTGELFF

size: .
J: TRBJ2-2
V: TRBV11-2
D: .
DNA: TGTGCCAGCAGCTTAGGGGTGCGGGACAGGAACACCGGGGAGCTGTTTTTT
CDR3: CASSLGVRDRNTGELFF

size: .
J: TRBJ1-2
V: TRBV5-1
D: TRBD1
DNA: TGCGCCAGCTCCGGGGAGGCAGGGGGAGACTATGGCTACACCTTC
CDR3: CASSGEAGGDYGYTF

size: once
J: TRBJ1-2
V: TRBV30
D: .
DNA: TGTGCCTGTCGACCGCCAGGTACCTTC
CDR3: CACRPPGTF

size: .
J: TRBJ2-4
V: TRBV6-6
D: TRBD2
DNA: TGTGCCAGCAGTCTAACTAGCGGGGGGGGTGCCAAAAACATTCAGTACTTC
CDR3: CASSLTSGGGAKNIQYF

size: once
J: TRBJ1-2
V: TRBV20-1
D: .
DNA: TGCAGTGCTAGGCAGGATCCCGGCTACACCTTC
CDR3: CSARQDPGYTF

size: .
J: TRBJ1-5
V: TRBV28
D: .
DNA: TGTGCCAGCAGTTCCCGGGACTTCAATAGCAATCAGCCCCAGCATTTT
CDR3: CASSSRDFNSNQPQHF

size: .
J: TRBJ2-1
V: TRBV7-2
D: .
DNA: TGTGCCAGCAGCCCGGGCCCCGGGAGAAGCTCCTACAATGAGCAGTTCTTC
CDR3: CASSPGPGRSSYNEQFF

size: .
J: TRBJ2-1
V: TRBV6-1
D: TRBD2
DNA: TGTGCCAGCAGTGAACGGAGCGGGGGCGACAATGAGCAGTTCTTC
CDR3: CASSERSGGDNEQFF

size: few
J: TRBJ1-5
V: TRBV27
D: TRBD1
DNA: TGTGCCAGCAGTCCCGGGGTAGGGACAGGGAATCAGCCCCAGCATTTT
CDR3: CASSPGVGTGNQPQHF

size: .
J: TRBJ1-1
V: TRBV12-3/TRBV12-4
D: .
DNA: TGTGCCAGCAGTTTAGTGGGGCCCTCTGAAGCTTTCTTT
CDR3: CASSLVGPSEAFF

size: .
J: TRBJ1-2
V: TRBV7-8
D: TRBD1
DNA: TGTGCCAGCAGCCAGCGACAGGGGATAGGCTACACCTTC
CDR3: CASSQRQGIGYTF

size: once
J: TRBJ1-3
V: TRBV29-1
D: TRBD1
DNA: TGCAGCGTACAGGGGTACCCTGGAAACACCATATATTTT
CDR3: CSVQGYPGNTIYF

size: .
J: TRBJ1-1
V: TRBV11-2
D: .
DNA: TGTGCCAGCAGCTTAGGGCTCGGGATGAACACTGAAGCTTTCTTT
CDR3: CASSLGLGMNTEAFF

size: .
J: TRBJ2-7
V: TRBV25-1
D: .
DNA: TGTGCCAGCAGTGGGGGGCAGTCGGACAAGCAGTACTTC
CDR3: CASSGGQSDKQYF

size: .
J: TRBJ2-5
V: TRBV6-5
D: TRBD2
DNA: TGTGCCAGCGGGACTAGCGGGGGAGAGACCCAGTACTTC
CDR3: CASGTSGGETQYF

size: .
J: TRBJ1-6
V: TRBV14
D: .
DNA: TGTGCCAGCAGCCCAAGAACAGGGTCCAATTCACCCCTCCACTTT
CDR3: CASSPRTGSNSPLHF

size: once
J: TRBJ2-5
V: TRBV5-4
D: TRBD2
DNA: TGTGCCAGCAGCTTTAGCGGGACTAGCGGGGGGGTATTGGAGACCCAGTACTTC
CDR3: CASSFSGTSGGVLETQYF

size: .
J: TRBJ1-1
V: TRBV9
D: .
DNA: TGTGCCAGCAGCGCCGGGATGGGCTCTGAAGCTTTCTTT
CDR3: CASSAGMGSEAFF

size: .
J: TRBJ1-2
V: TRBV27
D: .
DNA: TGTGCCAGCAGTTTAAGGGGGGGAGGGGTGTTGTATGGCTACACCTTC
CDR3: CASSLRGGGVLYGYTF

size: .
J: TRBJ1-1
V: TRBV29-1
D: TRBD1
DNA: TGCAGCGTTGAAGACCCAGGGGGCTCTGAAGCTTTCTTT
CDR3: CSVEDPGGSEAFF